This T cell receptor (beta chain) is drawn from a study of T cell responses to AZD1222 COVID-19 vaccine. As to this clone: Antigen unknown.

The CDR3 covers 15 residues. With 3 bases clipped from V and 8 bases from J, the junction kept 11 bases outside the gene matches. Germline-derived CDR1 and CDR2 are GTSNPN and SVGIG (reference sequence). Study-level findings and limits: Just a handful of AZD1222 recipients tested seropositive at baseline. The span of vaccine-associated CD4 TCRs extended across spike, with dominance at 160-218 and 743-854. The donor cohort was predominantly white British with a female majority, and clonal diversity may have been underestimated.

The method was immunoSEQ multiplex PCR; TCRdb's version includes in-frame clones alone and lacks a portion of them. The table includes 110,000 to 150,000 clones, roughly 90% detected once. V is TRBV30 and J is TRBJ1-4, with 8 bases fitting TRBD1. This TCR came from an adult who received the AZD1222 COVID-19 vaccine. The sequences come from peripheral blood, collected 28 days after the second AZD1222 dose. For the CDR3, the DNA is TGTGCCTGGAGAGGGGCCCAGGGGGCTGGAGAAAAACTGTTTTTT. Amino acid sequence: CAWRGAQGAGEKLFF.